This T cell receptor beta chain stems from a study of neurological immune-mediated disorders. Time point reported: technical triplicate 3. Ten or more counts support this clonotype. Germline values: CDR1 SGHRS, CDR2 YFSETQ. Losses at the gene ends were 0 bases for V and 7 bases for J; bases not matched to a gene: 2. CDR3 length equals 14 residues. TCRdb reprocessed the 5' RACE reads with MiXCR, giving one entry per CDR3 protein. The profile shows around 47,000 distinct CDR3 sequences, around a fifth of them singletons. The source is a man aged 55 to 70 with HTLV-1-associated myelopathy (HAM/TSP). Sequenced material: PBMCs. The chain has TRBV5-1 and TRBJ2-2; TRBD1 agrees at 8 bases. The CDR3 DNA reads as TGCGCCAGCAGCTTGGACAGGGGGAACGGGGAGCTGTTTTTT. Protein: CASSLDRGNGELFF.